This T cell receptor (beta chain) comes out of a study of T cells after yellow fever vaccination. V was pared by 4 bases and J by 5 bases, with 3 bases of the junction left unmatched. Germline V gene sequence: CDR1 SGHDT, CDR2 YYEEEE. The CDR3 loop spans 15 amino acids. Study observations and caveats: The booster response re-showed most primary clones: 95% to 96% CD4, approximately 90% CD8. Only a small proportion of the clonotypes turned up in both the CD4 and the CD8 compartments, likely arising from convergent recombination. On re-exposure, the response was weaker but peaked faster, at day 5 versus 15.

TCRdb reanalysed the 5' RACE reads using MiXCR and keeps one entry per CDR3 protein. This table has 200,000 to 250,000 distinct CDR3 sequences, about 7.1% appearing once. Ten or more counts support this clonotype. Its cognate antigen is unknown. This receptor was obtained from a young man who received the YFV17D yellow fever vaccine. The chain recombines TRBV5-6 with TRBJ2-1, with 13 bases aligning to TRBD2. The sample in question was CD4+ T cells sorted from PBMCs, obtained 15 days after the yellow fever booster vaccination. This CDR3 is CASSLGLAGNNEQFF. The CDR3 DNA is TGTGCCAGCAGCCTGGGACTAGCGGGGAACAATGAGCAGTTCTTC.